Sequencing of this T cell receptor (beta chain) was carried out in a study of early T cells in non-severe SARS-CoV-2 infection. TCRdb recomputed calls from the 5' RACE reads with MiXCR, one row per CDR3 protein. The table has about 33,000 distinct CDR3 sequences, about 5% seen once; the top ten hold 13% to 15%. The sample holds many counts of this clonotype. Sequenced sample: whole blood. The TCR sequence derives from an adult who was a healthcare worker with PCR-confirmed SARS-CoV-2 infection or an uninfected control (not recorded which).

The CDR3 coding sequence is TGCAGCGTTGAAACCCTCGGACAGGGTAAAACTGAAGCTTTCTTT. Translating it yields CSVETLGQGKTEAFF. The chain employs TRBV29-1 and TRBJ1-1; 8 bases are a match to TRBD1. The CDR3 consists of 15 residues. The trim removed 2 bases at V and 5 bases at J, leaving 10 bases unmatched. Germline lookup yields CDR1 SQVTM and CDR2 ANQGSEA. Full variable domain (outside the CDR3, taken from reference TRBV29-1 and TRBJ1-1): SAVISQKPSRDICQRGTSLTIQCQVDSQVTMMFWYRQQPGQSLTLIATANQGSEATYESGFVIDKFPISRPNLTFSTLTVSNMSPEDSSIYLCSVETLGQGKTEAFFGQGTRLTVV.